This T cell receptor (beta chain) came from a study of blood T cell repertoires in COVID-19. In the study overall: Donors in the United States, Italy and Spain gave samples during acute or convalescent COVID-19. Nucleic acid was either cDNA or gDNA, and it came from T cells, B-cell-depleted T cells, or PBMCs.

CDR1 is LNHNV and CDR2 is YYDKDF in the germline V gene (reference sequence). The CDR3 runs 13 residues. V shed 5 bases and J 4 bases; nucleotides not matched to a gene: 1. The table came from immunoSEQ multiplex PCR; TCRdb's copy has only in-frame clones and leaves some out. The sample lists about 83,000 clones, around 90% seen once, with approximately 8.1% in the top ten. J is TRBJ2-1 and V is TRBV15; 8 nucleotides match TRBD1. The TCR sequence derives from a man older than 75 with active or convalescent COVID-19. The sequencing input was peripheral blood. The CDR3 nucleotides are TGTGCCACCAGCGACAGGGGATACAATGAGCAGTTCTTC. This translates into CATSDRGYNEQFF.